This T cell receptor (beta chain) was sequenced for a study of cytomegalovirus exposure and HLA in healthy donors. Concerning this clone: Its antigen is undetermined.

General study points: Reports indicate that TCR beta sequences accurately predicted the HLA-A and HLA-B alleles of most subjects.

Use of 60 Vbeta and 13 Jbeta primers characterized the PCR. Assay used: immunoSEQ multiplex PCR; TCRdb lists only in-frame clones, some missing. The sample has around 96,000 clones; 75% to 85% are singletons. The J segment lost 11 bases and the V segment lost 5 bases, leaving 7 bases of the junction unmatched. Germline V gene data show CDR1 as MGHRA and CDR2 as YSYEKL. This CDR3 contains 12 residues. Sample: PBMCs. The V and J genes are TRBV4-1 and TRBJ1-1; 8 positions agree with TRBD1. The receptor was isolated from a man in his late teens or twenties in good health and CMV-seronegative. Here the CDR3 reads CASSAGGAEAFF. The CDR3 DNA reads TGCGCCAGCAGCGCAGGGGGCGCGGAGGCTTTCTTT.